The 15 T cell receptor beta chains below come from one sample, sequenced in a study of STAT5B mutations in CD4+ large granular lymphocyte leukemia (dated by TCRdb to the early 2020s). The library was generated by the immunoSEQ multiplex PCR assay. The source is immuneACCESS, and TCRdb retained only in-frame sequences with V and J called. Part of the clones is not carried over; for the studies checked, unresolved V genes explain less than half of this, and the remainder is unexplained. Present in this sample are some 40,000 clones, about 86% of which were seen just once. The ten largest clones add up to 2.6% of the sample. Sequencing was done on a sample of CD4+ T cells from blood buffy coats. These TCRs come from a human donor in good health.

The chain combines TRBV2 with TRBJ1-1; TRBD1 is a possible D gene (5 bases). The germline V gene encodes CDR1 SNHLY and CDR2 FYNNEI. With 3 bases removed from V and 4 bases from J, the gap between germline ends came to 9 bases. The CDR3 consists of 13 residues. The CDR3 DNA reads TGTGCCAGCAGTGAGCAGGGATTCACTGAAGCTTTCTTT. Translated: CASSEQGFTEAFF.

This rearrangement joins TRBV5-1 to TRBJ1-1; D unclear. V gave up 4 bases and J gave up 0 bases, with 10 bases separating them. The CDR3 has 14 residues. Per the germline V gene, CDR1 is SGHRS and CDR2 is YFSETQ. The CDR3 DNA follows: TGCGCCAGCAGCCTGGACGTCCTGAACACTGAAGCTTTCTTT. Its protein product is CASSLDVLNTEAFF.

In its sample, this clone was seen a few times. J is TRBJ1-3 and V is TRBV4-2; no clear D gene. V lost 3 bases and J 0 bases, leaving 9 bases between the germline ends. The CDR3 extends over 15 amino acids. Per the germline V gene, CDR1 is LGHNA and CDR2 is YNFKEQ. CDR3 amino acids: CASSHRWNSGNTIYF. In DNA form, the CDR3 reads TGTGCCAGCAGCCACAGGTGGAACTCTGGAAACACCATATATTTT.

The J gene is TRBJ2-7, the V gene TRBV9; 12 positions match TRBD2. The J segment lost 2 bases and the V segment lost 0 bases, leaving 0 bases of the junction unmatched. Germline CDR1 is SGDLS and CDR2 is YYNGEE. This CDR3 has 15 residues. The CDR3 sequence is CASSVGLAGAYEQYF. The CDR3 DNA reads TGTGCCAGCAGCGTAGGACTAGCGGGGGCCTACGAGCAGTACTTC. Full variable domain (rest looked up from reference TRBV9 and TRBJ2-7): DSGVTQTPKHLITATGQRVTLRCSPRSGDLSVYWYQQSLDQGLQFLIQYYNGEERAKGNILERFSAQQFPDLHSELNLSSLELGDSALYFCASSVGLAGAYEQYFGPGTRLTVT.

V usage is TRBV9 and J usage is TRBJ1-3; 9 nucleotides line up with TRBD1. With V trimmed by 6 bases and J by 2 bases, 9 bases remained unmatched. The CDR3 has 16 amino acids. Germline V gene sequence: CDR1 SGDLS, CDR2 YYNGEE. The CDR3 protein is CASTLGQGTPGNTIYF. Written as DNA, the CDR3 is TGTGCCAGCACATTGGGACAGGGAACACCTGGAAACACCATATATTTT.

Points on this clone: One base away lies a much larger clone, so this may be a sequencing read error. The genes are TRBV11-2 and TRBJ2-5, with D unresolved. Germline assignment: CDR1 SGHAT and CDR2 FQNNGV. CDR3 length: 11 amino acids. Trimming took 4 bases from V and 0 from J, leaving 0 bases between them. The CDR3 is CASSYQETQYF. The CDR3 bases are TGTGCCAGCAGCTACCAAGAGACCCAGTACTTC.

This chain joins TRBV6-1 and TRBJ1-1, with no clear D. This CDR3 comprises 13 residues. Germline values: CDR1 MNHNS, CDR2 SASEGT. V was shortened by 2 bases and J by 0 bases, with 4 bases between the two germline ends. DNA for the CDR3: TGTGCCAGCAGTGAAAGTCTGAACACTGAAGCTTTCTTT. This translates into CASSESLNTEAFF.

The chain carries TRBV11-2 and TRBJ1-2; the match to TRBD1 covers 7 bases. This CDR3 spans 14 amino acids. Germline V lookup: CDR1 SGHAT, CDR2 FQNNGV. J lost 3 bases, V lost 1 base, and 2 bases had no gene match. This chain's CDR3 is CASSLVTGDYGYTF. As DNA, the CDR3 is TGTGCCAGCAGCTTAGTTACAGGGGACTATGGCTACACCTTC.

This sequence joins TRBV5-1 and TRBJ2-5; the match to TRBD2 covers 11 bases. In germline, CDR1 is SGHRS, CDR2 YFSETQ. The V and J ends lost 2 bases and 3 bases, in that order; junction bases with no gene match: 3. The CDR3 spans 15 residues. CDR3 DNA sequence: TGCGCCAGCAGCTTAGATAGCGGGAGGGAAGAGACCCAGTACTTC. It encodes CASSLDSGREETQYF.

This clone was observed once. The chain links TRBV11-2 to TRBJ1-1; 8 nucleotides align to TRBD1. Trimming at V came to 5 bases and at J to 1 base, leaving 12 bases not matched to a gene. Germline V CDR1 and CDR2: SGHAT, FQNNGV. This CDR3 is 17 amino acids long. CDR3 residues: CASSGRQGMAGNTEAFF. For the CDR3, the DNA is TGTGCCAGCAGCGGGCGACAGGGGATGGCAGGGAACACTGAAGCTTTCTTT.

The chain uses TRBV10-2 and TRBJ1-4; D not resolved. V lost 6 bases, J lost 1 base, and 9 bases lay in between. Germline CDR1 reads WSHSY; CDR2 reads SAAADI. CDR3 length: 14 residues. The CDR3 region is CASRSTVTNEKLFF. The CDR3 DNA reads as TGCGCCAGCAGATCGACGGTAACTAATGAAAAACTGTTTTTT.

The V gene is TRBV5-4, the J gene TRBJ1-5, with 7 nucleotides matching TRBD1. J lost 3 bases, V lost 4 bases, and 7 bases had no gene match. Germline V gene lookup returns CDR1 SGHNT and CDR2 YYREEE (reference sequence). This CDR3 is built from 15 residues. CDR3 residues: CASSRVDRDNQPQHF. Here the CDR3 DNA reads TGTGCCAGCAGCCGCGTTGACAGGGACAATCAGCCCCAGCATTTT.

Only one count was recorded for this clone. The chain employs TRBV7-6 and TRBJ2-1, with 8 bases aligning to TRBD2. The V gene's germline CDR1 is SGHVS and CDR2 FNYEAQ. The J segment lost 5 bases and the V segment lost 0 bases, leaving 3 bases of the junction unmatched. The CDR3 runs to 15 residues. In nucleotides, the CDR3 is TGTGCCAGCAGCTTAGCCGGGGGGGGCCACAATGAGCAGTTCTTC. Protein product: CASSLAGGGHNEQFF.

The chain joins TRBV30 to TRBJ1-1; 8 nucleotides line up with TRBD1. The CDR3 sequence is 17 residues long. Germline lookup yields CDR1 GTSNPN and CDR2 SVGIG (reference sequence). Unmatched junction bases numbered 16, after V lost 3 bases and J lost 4 bases. In DNA form, the CDR3 reads TGTGCCTGGAGAGAGGACAGGGATATTTTTTCGGTCACTGAAGCTTTCTTT. Protein sequence: CAWREDRDIFSVTEAFF.

CDR3 residues: CASSSLTGGTDEQYF. The CDR3 DNA is TGTGCCAGCTCGTCTCTCACAGGGGGTACCGACGAGCAGTACTTC. V is TRBV18 and J is TRBJ2-7; 8 positions agree with TRBD1. Trimming at V came to 6 bases and at J to 5 bases, leaving 12 bases not matched to a gene. Germline V gives CDR1 KGHSH, CDR2 LQKENI. This CDR3 is 15 amino acids long.